The T cell receptor (beta chain) described here comes from a study of CD8 T cells in ankylosing spondylitis. Trimming pared 0 bases from V and 0 bases from J, leaving 9 bases between. Looked up from germline, CDR1 is LGHNA and CDR2 is YNFKEQ. The CDR3 sequence is 16 residues long. The table lists this clonotype with a few counts. TCRdb independently ran MiXCR on the 5' RACE reads; one entry per CDR3 protein. There are 250,000 or so distinct CDR3 sequences in the sample; roughly 25% occur only once, and less than 0.75% lies in the top ten. This sequence originates from a male donor with ankylosing spondylitis or in good health (not recorded which). J is TRBJ2-1 and V is TRBV4-2; TRBD1 might be the D (5 bases). Sequencing was carried out using blood, either unsorted or a sorted T cell fraction (not recorded which). The CDR3 is CASSQETASSYNEQFF. The CDR3 coding sequence is TGTGCCAGCAGCCAAGAGACAGCGAGCTCCTACAATGAGCAGTTCTTC.